This record concerns one T cell receptor (beta chain) sequence. Its antigen is undetermined. Mouse gene names apply. The read is 1 residue too short to cover the CDR3 end, so that end is filled in from the germline J gene. Time point of the sample: mouse harvest day 7 after allogeneic transplant. Each mouse received 10^7 T-cell-depleted marrow cells plus 10^6 splenic CD5+ T cells by tail vein. Tissues came from B6→BALB/c major-mismatch GVHD mice at day 7 or 14. The source of the sample is a study of tissue T cells after allogeneic stem cell transplantation. General study results and limits: In patients and mice, blood and spleen missed much of tissue repertoire. Across patients, clones rarely overlapped, yet motif clusters were shared tissue-specifically.

Germline V gene data show CDR1 as NNHDY and CDR2 as SYVADS. The CDR3 length is 12 residues. With 1 base removed from V and 3 bases from J, the gap between germline ends came to 5 bases. Survey-depth TCRbeta CDR3 sequencing reported V/J genes and productive frequencies. Libraries were prepared by immunoSEQ multiplex PCR; TCRdb keeps only in-frame clonotypes and omits some of them. The sample consists of over 7,000 clones, over 40% of them appearing once. Sequences were obtained from gut tissue. This TCR derives from a female BALB/c mouse given C57BL/6 T cells with graft-versus-host disease after an allogeneic hematopoietic cell transplant. V and J are TRBV13-3 and TRBJ2-7; D ambiguous. Incomplete CDR3 DNA: TGTGCCAGCAGTGATCAGAACTATGAACAGTAC. Translation gives CASSDQNYEQY. The CDR3 reads in full as CASSDQNYEQYF.